This is a list of T cell receptor beta chains from one sample in a study of OX40 agonist ivuxolimab in advanced cancers. The repertoire was sequenced with immunoSEQ multiplex PCR; TCRdb's copy has only in-frame clones and lacks some. In the table there are tens of thousands of clones, 82% of which are singletons. Here the sequenced sample was CD4+ or CD8+ T cells sorted from blood, taken in a trial of the OX40 agonist ivuxolimab. Receptors were obtained from an adult with an advanced solid tumor such as melanoma, head and neck, liver or kidney cancer. Each CDR3 is given with its conserved first and last residue. D genes are given only for firm matches. Not all rows give a size; the values are once, few, many and, for expanded clones, a class.

>TRBD2|TRBV5-1|once|TRBJ2-1
TGCGCCAGCAGCTTAGGAGGGAGGGGCTACAATGAGCAGTTCTTC
CASSLGGRGYNEQFF
>-|TRBV11-2|-|TRBJ2-3
TGTGCCAGCAGCCCCACGGGGGACACAGATACGCAGTATTTT
CASSPTGDTDTQYF
>-|TRBV4-1|-|TRBJ2-5
TGCGCCAGCAGCCAACGTCAGGGAGTGACCCAGTACTTC
CASSQRQGVTQYF
>TRBD1|TRBV6-1|-|TRBJ1-5
TGTGCCAGCGGGTCCCAGGGGGTTCATCAGCCCCAGCATTTT
CASGSQGVHQPQHF
>TRBD1|TRBV15|few|TRBJ1-2
TGTGCCACCAGCGATGTTCAGGGGGCAGATGGCTACACCTTC
CATSDVQGADGYTF
>-|TRBV2|few|TRBJ1-2
TGTGCCAGCGCGGCTACTTTGTATAACTATGGCTACACCTTC
CASAATLYNYGYTF
>-|TRBV18|-|TRBJ2-5
TGTGCCAGCTCACCCACTAGCAGCAATCGAGAGACCCAGTACTTC
CASSPTSSNRETQYF
>-|TRBV7-2|-|TRBJ1-2
TGTGCCAGCAGCTTAGGGCATCGGCCCTATGGCTACACCTTC
CASSLGHRPYGYTF
>-|TRBV5-1|-|TRBJ2-2
TGCGCCAGCAGCTTGAAGAGTACGCAGAACACCGGGGAGCTGTTTTTT
CASSLKSTQNTGELFF
>-|TRBV7-7|-|TRBJ2-7
TGTGCCAGCAGCGGAGGGTCCTCCTACGAGCAGTACTTC
CASSGGSSYEQYF
>-|TRBV2|-|TRBJ1-6
TGTGCCAGCAGCCTATCTGGGAATTCACCCCTCCACTTT
CASSLSGNSPLHF
>TRBD2|TRBV9|-|TRBJ2-3
TGTGCCAGCAGCGTCCTAGGATTCAGCGGGAGGGCCGGGACAGATACGCAGTATTTT
CASSVLGFSGRAGTDTQYF
>TRBD2|TRBV7-8|-|TRBJ2-3
TGTGCCAGCAGCCCGAGGGCGGGGGGACCGGATACGCAGTATTTT
CASSPRAGGPDTQYF
>-|TRBV18|-|TRBJ1-1
TGTGCCAGCTCACCAAACAGGGATGTTGAAGCTTTCTTT
CASSPNRDVEAFF
>-|TRBV2|few|TRBJ1-5
TGTGCCAGCGGTCAGGCAGGGCTCGTCCCCCAGCATTTT
CASGQAGLVPQHF
>-|TRBV2|-|TRBJ1-2
TGTGCCAGCAGCGAGTACGTTTTCGATGGCTACACCTTC
CASSEYVFDGYTF
>-|TRBV6-5|-|TRBJ1-3
TGTGCCAGCAGTTACTCCGGCAGGGGTGGGGACACCATATATTTT
CASSYSGRGGDTIYF
>-|TRBV5-5|-|TRBJ2-5
TGTGCCAGCAGCCTAGTTGCGGAGACCCAGTACTTC
CASSLVAETQYF
>-|TRBV6-1|-|TRBJ2-2
TGTGCCAGCAGTGAACCCCCGCGACGGAACACCGGGGAGCTGTTTTTT
CASSEPPRRNTGELFF
>-|TRBV28|-|TRBJ1-6
TGTGCCAGCAGTTTATTTGTAGGGTCCTCACCCCTCCACTTT
CASSLFVGSSPLHF
>TRBD1|TRBV19|-|TRBJ2-3
TGTGCCAGTAGTCATCCGGGACAGGGGGCTAAAGATACGCAGTATTTT
CASSHPGQGAKDTQYF
>-|TRBV10-3|-|TRBJ1-1
TGTGCCATCAGTACTCCGACGGGAGGGCCTGAAGCTTTCTTT
CAISTPTGGPEAFF
>TRBD2|TRBV11-3|-|TRBJ2-3
TGTGCCAGCAGCTTCGCCAGCGGGAGCTTTACAGATACGCAGTATTTT
CASSFASGSFTDTQYF
>-|TRBV25-1|-|TRBJ2-2
TGTGCCAGCCAATATACAACGAGGACCGGGGAGCTGTTTTTT
CASQYTTRTGELFF
>-|TRBV5-6|-|TRBJ1-3
TGTGCCAGCAGGTCGACCGGAGCTGGAAACACCATATATTTT
CASRSTGAGNTIYF
>TRBD1|TRBV7-9|-|TRBJ2-2
TGTGCCAGCAGCAGAGACAGGGCCCCGAACACCGGGGAGCTGTTTTTT
CASSRDRAPNTGELFF
>TRBD2|TRBV6-5|-|TRBJ2-1
TGTGCCAGCAGGGGGACTAGCGTTTACAATGAGCAGTTCTTC
CASRGTSVYNEQFF
>-|TRBV7-6|-|TRBJ1-3
TGTGCCAGCAGCTTAGCGACGGGGATCGGCTACACCATATATTTT
CASSLATGIGYTIYF
>-|TRBV15|-|TRBJ2-7
TGTGCCACCAGCCTGGGCTACGAGCAGTACTTC
CATSLGYEQYF
>-|TRBV28|once|TRBJ1-1
TGTGCCAGCACCTTACCGACAGATAACACTGAAGCTTTCTTT
CASTLPTDNTEAFF
>-|TRBV6-4|-|TRBJ2-2
TGTGCCAGCAGTGAGGGCAGGGGCACCGGGGAGCTGTTTTTT
CASSEGRGTGELFF
>-|TRBV7-9|-|TRBJ2-7
TGTGCCAGCAGCTCAGTAGGGAACGTCGAGCAGTACTTC
CASSSVGNVEQYF
>TRBD1|TRBV7-6|once|TRBJ2-3
TGTGCCAGCAGCTTAAAGAGGACAGGGGGAACTAATTCAGATACGCAGTATTTT
CASSLKRTGGTNSDTQYF
>-|TRBV30|medium-sized|TRBJ2-7
TGTGCCTGGAACCAGGGTTTATACGAGCAGTACTTC
CAWNQGLYEQYF
>-|TRBV10-3|-|TRBJ2-5
TGTGCCATCAGTGAGTTTGAAGAGACCCAGTACTTC
CAISEFEETQYF
>-|TRBV7-2|-|TRBJ1-2
TGTGCCAGCACCCTACAGCCGAACAACTATGGCTACACCTTC
CASTLQPNNYGYTF
>TRBD1|TRBV11-2|-|TRBJ1-4
TGTGCCAGCAGCTTCCGGACAGGGGAAAAACTGTTTTTT
CASSFRTGEKLFF
>-|TRBV27|once|TRBJ2-6
TGTGCCAGCAGCCGTGACCTTCGCTCCTCTGGGGCCAACGTCCTGACTTTC
CASSRDLRSSGANVLTF
>TRBD2|TRBV18|-|TRBJ2-1
TGTGCCAGCTCACCACTTGGACTAGCGGGAGGGTCCTACAATGAGCAGTTCTTC
CASSPLGLAGGSYNEQFF
>TRBD2|TRBV5-6|-|TRBJ2-1
TGTGCCAGCAGCCTCCTAGCGGGAGAGTACAATGAGCAGTTCTTC
CASSLLAGEYNEQFF
>-|TRBV5-1|-|TRBJ2-7
TGCGCCAGCAGCCCCGCAGGGACCAGAGGAAAAGCTTACGAGCAGTACTTC
CASSPAGTRGKAYEQYF
>-|TRBV28|-|TRBJ2-1
TGTGCCAGCTGGGCATTCAAGCAGGATGAGCAGTTCTTC
CASWAFKQDEQFF
>-|TRBV29-1|-|TRBJ1-4
TGCAGCGCTCGGCTTAATGAAAAACTGTTTTTT
CSARLNEKLFF
>-|TRBV10-2|-|TRBJ2-2
TGCGCCAGCAGTAAGGGAGGTACCGGGGAGCTGTTTTTT
CASSKGGTGELFF
>TRBD2|TRBV11-2|-|TRBJ2-1
TGTGCCAGCAGCTTTACTAGCGGGGGGAACAATGAGCAGTTCTTC
CASSFTSGGNNEQFF
>TRBD1|TRBV15|-|TRBJ2-5
TGTGCCACCGGGCGGACAGGGCCGATGAGGGAGACCCAGTACTTC
CATGRTGPMRETQYF
>-|TRBV15|-|TRBJ2-5
TGTGCCACCAGCAGAACCCGTGACGCACCGGGACAAGTCGACCAAGAGACCCAGTACTTC
CATSRTRDAPGQVDQETQYF
>TRBD1|TRBV9|-|TRBJ1-1
TGTGCCAGCAGCTCCAGGGGGATGAACACTGAAGCTTTCTTT
CASSSRGMNTEAFF
>TRBD2|TRBV15|-|TRBJ2-1
TGTGCCACCAGCAGTACTAGCGGATTCGATGAGCAGTTCTTC
CATSSTSGFDEQFF
>-|TRBV6-1|-|TRBJ1-6
TGTGCCAGCGTATGGGGGGCCTCCTATAATTCACCCCTCCACTTT
CASVWGASYNSPLHF
>-|TRBV28|-|TRBJ1-1
TGTGCCAGCAGTTTGGGGGGAAGACAGATGGGCACTGAAGCTTTCTTT
CASSLGGRQMGTEAFF
>TRBD1|TRBV5-6|-|TRBJ1-2
TGTGCCAGCAGCCCGACAAAGCTGGACAGGGAAGTACTTGACTATGGCTACACCTTC
CASSPTKLDREVLDYGYTF
>-|TRBV28|-|TRBJ1-2
TGTGCCAGCAGCTCGGACAGAGATGGCTACACCTTC
CASSSDRDGYTF
>TRBD1|TRBV28|-|TRBJ2-6
TGTGCCAGCATTGACAGGGGGCCTGGGGCCAACGTCCTGACTTTC
CASIDRGPGANVLTF
>-|TRBV29-1|once|TRBJ1-2
TGCAGCCGTAGGGTAGGGGGGACTCGGGGCTACACCTTC
CSRRVGGTRGYTF
>-|TRBV9|-|TRBJ1-3
TGTGCCAGCAATCGGGATGGAAACACCATATATTTT
CASNRDGNTIYF
>-|TRBV30|-|TRBJ2-1
TGTGCCTGGAGTTCCCAGCGGGATGAGCAGTTCTTC
CAWSSQRDEQFF
>TRBD1|TRBV9|-|TRBJ2-3
TGTGCCAGCACTCCCGGGACAGGGATAAATACGCAGTATTTT
CASTPGTGINTQYF
>-|TRBV2|-|TRBJ1-1
TGTGCCAGCAGGCATCAGATCACTGAAGCTTTCTTT
CASRHQITEAFF
>-|TRBV6-1|-|TRBJ1-2
TGTGCCAGCAGAGCCTCCGGGGGGGCGGGAGGCTACACCTTC
CASRASGGAGGYTF